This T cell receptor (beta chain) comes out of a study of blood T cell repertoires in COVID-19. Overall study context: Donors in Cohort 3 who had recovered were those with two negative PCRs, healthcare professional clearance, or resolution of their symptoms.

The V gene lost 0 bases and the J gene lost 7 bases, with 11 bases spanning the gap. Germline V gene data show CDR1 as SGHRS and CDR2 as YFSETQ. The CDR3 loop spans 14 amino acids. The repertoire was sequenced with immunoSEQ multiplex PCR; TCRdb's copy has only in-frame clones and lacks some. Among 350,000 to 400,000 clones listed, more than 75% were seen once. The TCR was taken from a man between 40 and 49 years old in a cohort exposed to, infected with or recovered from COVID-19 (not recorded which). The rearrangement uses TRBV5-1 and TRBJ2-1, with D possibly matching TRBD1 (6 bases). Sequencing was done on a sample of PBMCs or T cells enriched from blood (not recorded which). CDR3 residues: CASSLARQGNEQFF. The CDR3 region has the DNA TGCGCCAGCAGCTTGGCCCGGCAGGGGAATGAGCAGTTCTTC.